The 6 T cell receptor beta chains below were found in one sample sequenced in a study of blood T cell repertoires in COVID-19. The assay was immunoSEQ multiplex PCR, and TCRdb's table has in-frame clones only and misses some. The sample lists 110,000 to 150,000 clones; 65% to 80% were seen once. The specimen sequenced was peripheral blood. The receptors originated from a woman aged 55-70 years with acute or convalescent COVID-19.

The sample holds a few counts of this clone. This sequence joins TRBV9 and TRBJ2-3; 7 nucleotides match TRBD2. The V gene end was trimmed by 4 bases and the J gene end by 3 bases; junction bases not matched to a gene: 5. Germline CDR1 and CDR2: SGDLS and YYNGEE. CDR3 size: 14 residues. CDR3 DNA: TGTGCCAGCAGCTGGGAGGGTGTGACAGATACGCAGTATTTT. Translation: CASSWEGVTDTQYF. Together with reference TRBV9 and TRBJ2-3, the CDR3 gives the full variable domain: DSGVTQTPKHLITATGQRVTLRCSPRSGDLSVYWYQQSLDQGLQFLIQYYNGEERAKGNILERFSAQQFPDLHSELNLSSLELGDSALYFCASSWEGVTDTQYFGPGTRLTVL.

The V and J genes are TRBV21-1 and TRBJ2-3; the D call of TRBD2 is as the table states it, not checked on the DNA. TRBV21-1 is a pseudogene segment. The CDR3 consists of 16 residues. The CDR3 loop is CASSKEALAGGDTQYF. CDR3 DNA sequence: TGTGCCAGCAGCAAAGAGGCTCTAGCGGGAGGAGATACGCAGTATTTT.

This clone was recorded a few times. The rearrangement links TRBV5-1 to TRBJ2-7; 8 nucleotides agree with TRBD2. Trimming removed 0 bases from V and 7 bases from J; junction bases left unmatched: 9. CDR1 is SGHRS and CDR2 is YFSETQ in the germline V gene. There are 15 residues in the CDR3. The CDR3 loop is CASSLAVGAGGEQYF. The CDR3 nucleotides are TGCGCCAGCAGCTTGGCCGTGGGCGCGGGGGGAGAGCAGTACTTC. Combining the CDR3 with reference TRBV5-1 and TRBJ2-7 gives the whole variable domain KAGVTQTPRYLIKTRGQQVTLSCSPISGHRSVSWYQQTPGQGLQFLFEYFSETQRNKGNFPGRFSGRQFSNSRSEMNVSTLELGDSALYLCASSLAVGAGGEQYFGPGTRLTVT.

The V and J genes are TRBV27 and TRBJ1-2; 9 nucleotides agree with TRBD1. Germline V gives CDR1 MNHEY, CDR2 SMNVEV (reference sequence). V lost 5 bases and J lost 3; bases outside the gene matches: 16. The CDR3 spans 18 residues. The CDR3 DNA is TGTGCCAGCAGTAGGAGGGACAGGGTTGAATTCATCTACTATGGCTACACCTTC. As protein: CASSRRDRVEFIYYGYTF.

V usage is TRBV5-6 and J usage is TRBJ2-3, with D perhaps TRBD2 (7 bases). The CDR3 has 15 amino acids. Germline V gives CDR1 SGHDT, CDR2 YYEEEE. Trimming pared 3 bases from V and 0 bases from J, leaving 11 bases between. The CDR3 DNA sequence: TGTGCCAGCAGCTGGGGAGGGGGTAGCACAGATACGCAGTATTTT. Its translation: CASSWGGGSTDTQYF.

This chain uses TRBV28 with TRBJ1-2; no clear D. Germline V gene sequence: CDR1 MDHEN, CDR2 SYDVKM. V lost 4 bases and J lost 8, with 14 bases in between. The CDR3 has 13 residues. The CDR3 loop reads CASSSQLGEGYTF. The CDR3 DNA sequence: TGTGCCAGCAGTTCCCAACTAGGTGAGGGCTACACCTTC.